In its sample, the clone carrying this T cell receptor beta chain was seen a few times. The antigen remains undetermined. This entry belongs to a study of tumor-infiltrating lymphocytes in primary liver carcinoma. Study information: Spanning 30 to 69 years of age, the patients were men and women. Samples gave roughly 3.5 to 8 million productive TCRbeta reads, similar across tissue types. The study's findings and limits: Against blood, tumors held a significantly higher top-250-clone fraction (p = 0.039). There was no comparison of CD4+ and CD8+ repertoires, as samples were bulk unsorted.

The CDR3 is 11 residues long. Germline CDR1 reads LNHDA; CDR2 reads SQIVND (reference sequence). V gave up 7 bases and J gave up 6 bases, with 7 bases separating them. The authors made TCR beta cDNA from about 500 ng total RNA with a constant-region primer. Libraries covering TCR beta were generated through three nested multiplex PCR rounds (using a slightly modified ARM-PCR). For approximately 11 cycles apiece, the opening two PCR rounds ran with TRBV1-TRBV30 forward primers and a C-beta reverse primer. TCRdb re-called the multiplex PCR reads with MiXCR, one entry per CDR3 protein. The sample has almost 200,000 distinct CDR3 sequences, 65% seen once. Blood RNA was derived from unsorted whole blood, and germline DNA was extracted too.

The gene calls are TRBV19 and TRBJ2-1, with D possibly being TRBD1 or TRBD2 (5 bases each). The sequence derives from a woman aged 60-75 years with primary liver carcinoma and hepatitis B virus infection. The sample was peripheral blood. CDR3 sequence reads: CASNGGNEQFF. The CDR3 nucleotides read TGTGCCAGTAATGGGGGCAATGAGCAGTTCTTC.